This T cell receptor (beta chain) was found in a study of graft-versus-host responses after intestinal transplantation. Grafts had their tissue processed, releasing intraepithelial and lamina propria lymphocytes. Clones were read by immunoSEQ multiplex PCR, and TCRdb kept only the in-frame ones, dropping some. Found here are around 20,000 clones, roughly four fifths of them singletons; the top ten hold 3%. Germline V gene sequence: CDR1 SGHRS, CDR2 YFSETQ. V lost 1 base, J lost 4 bases, and 3 bases stayed unmatched. This CDR3 spans 15 amino acids. This chain uses TRBV5-1 with TRBJ2-3, with 10 bases matching TRBD2. Material: ileum tissue, obtained 12 days after intestinal transplant. This receptor was taken from a human patient who received an intestinal transplant, so some T cells may come from the graft donor. The CDR3 nucleotides read TGCGCCAGCAGCTTGACTAGCGGGGTTTCAGATACGCAGTATTTT. Amino acid sequence: CASSLTSGVSDTQYF.